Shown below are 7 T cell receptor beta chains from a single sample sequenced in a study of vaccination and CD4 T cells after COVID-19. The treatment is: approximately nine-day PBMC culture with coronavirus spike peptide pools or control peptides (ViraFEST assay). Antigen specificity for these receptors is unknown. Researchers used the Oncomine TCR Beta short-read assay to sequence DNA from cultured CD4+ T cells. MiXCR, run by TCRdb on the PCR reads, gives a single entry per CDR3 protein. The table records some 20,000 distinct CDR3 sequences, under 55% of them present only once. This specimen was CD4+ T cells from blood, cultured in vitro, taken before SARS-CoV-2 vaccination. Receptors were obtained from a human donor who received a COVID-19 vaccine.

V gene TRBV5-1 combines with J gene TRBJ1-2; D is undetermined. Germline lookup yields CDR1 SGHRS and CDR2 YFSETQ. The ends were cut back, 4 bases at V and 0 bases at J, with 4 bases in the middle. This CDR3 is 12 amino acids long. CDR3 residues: CASSITNYGYTF. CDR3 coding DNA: TGCGCCAGCAGCATTACTAACTATGGCTACACCTTC.

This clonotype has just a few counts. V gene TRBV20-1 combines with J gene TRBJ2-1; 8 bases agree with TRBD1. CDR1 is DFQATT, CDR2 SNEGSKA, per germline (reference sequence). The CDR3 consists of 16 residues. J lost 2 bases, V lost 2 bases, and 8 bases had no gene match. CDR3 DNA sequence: TGCAGTGCTAGATCCCCGACAGGGGTGACCTACAATGAGCAGTTCTTC. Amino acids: CSARSPTGVTYNEQFF.

The CDR3 loop reads CASSFSSNNSPLHF. The CDR3 bases are TGTGCCAGCAGTTTTAGCAGCAATAATTCACCCCTCCACTTT. This chain connects TRBV27 to TRBJ1-6, with D unclear. Looked up from germline, CDR1 is MNHEY and CDR2 is SMNVEV (reference sequence). Trimming removed 3 bases at V and 5 bases at J, with 8 bases between. The CDR3 has 14 residues.

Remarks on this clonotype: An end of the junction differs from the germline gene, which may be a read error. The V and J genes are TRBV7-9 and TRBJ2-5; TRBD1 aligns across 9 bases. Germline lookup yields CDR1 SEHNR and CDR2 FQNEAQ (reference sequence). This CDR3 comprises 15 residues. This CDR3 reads CASSLATGGRETQYF. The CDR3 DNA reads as TGTGCCAGCAGTTTAGCGACAGGGGGGCGGGAGACCCAGTACTTC.

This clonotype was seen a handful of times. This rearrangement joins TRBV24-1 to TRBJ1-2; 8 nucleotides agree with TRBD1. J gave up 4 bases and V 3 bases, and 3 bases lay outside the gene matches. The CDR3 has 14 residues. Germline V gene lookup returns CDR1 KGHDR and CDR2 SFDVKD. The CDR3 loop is CATSDGTGLYGYTF. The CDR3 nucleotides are TGTGCCACCAGTGATGGGACAGGACTCTATGGCTACACCTTC.

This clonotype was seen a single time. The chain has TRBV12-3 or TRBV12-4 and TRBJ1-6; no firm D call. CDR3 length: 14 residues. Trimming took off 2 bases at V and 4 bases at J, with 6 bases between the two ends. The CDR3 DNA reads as TGTGCCAGCAGTTTAATGTCTTATAATTCACCCCTCCACTTT. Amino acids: CASSLMSYNSPLHF.

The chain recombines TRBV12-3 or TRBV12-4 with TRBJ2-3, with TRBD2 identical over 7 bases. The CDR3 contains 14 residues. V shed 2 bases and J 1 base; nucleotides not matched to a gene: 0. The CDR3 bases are TGTGCCAGCAGTTTACTAGCGGGCACAGATACGCAGTATTTT. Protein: CASSLLAGTDTQYF.